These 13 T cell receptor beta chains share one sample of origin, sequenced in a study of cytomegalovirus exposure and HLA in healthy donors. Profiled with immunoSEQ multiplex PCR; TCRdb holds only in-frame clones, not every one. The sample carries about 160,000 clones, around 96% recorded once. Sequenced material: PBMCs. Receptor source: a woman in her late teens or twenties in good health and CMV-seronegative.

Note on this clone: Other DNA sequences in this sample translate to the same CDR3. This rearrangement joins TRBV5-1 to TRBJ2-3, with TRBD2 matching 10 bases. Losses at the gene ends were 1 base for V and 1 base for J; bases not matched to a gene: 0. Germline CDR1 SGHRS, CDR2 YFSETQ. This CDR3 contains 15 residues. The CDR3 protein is CASSLTSGGTDTQYF. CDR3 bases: TGCGCCAGCAGCTTGACTAGCGGGGGCACAGATACGCAGTATTTT.

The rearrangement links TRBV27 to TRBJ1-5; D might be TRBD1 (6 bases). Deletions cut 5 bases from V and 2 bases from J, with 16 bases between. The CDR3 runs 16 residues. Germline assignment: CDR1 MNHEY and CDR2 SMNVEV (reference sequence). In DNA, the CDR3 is TGTGCCAGCAGTCCCTCTTTTGGGGGCGGCAATCAGCCCCAGCATTTT. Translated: CASSPSFGGGNQPQHF.

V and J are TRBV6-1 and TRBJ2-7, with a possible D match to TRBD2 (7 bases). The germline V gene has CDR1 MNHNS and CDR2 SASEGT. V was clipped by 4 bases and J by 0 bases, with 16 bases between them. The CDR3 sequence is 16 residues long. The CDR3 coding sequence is TGTGCCAGCAGTGCGAGGGGGGGGTCCCCCTCCTACGAGCAGTACTTC. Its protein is CASSARGGSPSYEQYF.

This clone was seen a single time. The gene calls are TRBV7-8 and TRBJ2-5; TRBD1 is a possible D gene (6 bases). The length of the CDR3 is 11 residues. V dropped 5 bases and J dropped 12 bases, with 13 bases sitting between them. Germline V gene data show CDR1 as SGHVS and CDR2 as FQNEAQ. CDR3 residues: CASSLDSREYF. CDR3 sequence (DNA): TGTGCCAGCAGCCTGGACAGCCGGGAGTACTTC.

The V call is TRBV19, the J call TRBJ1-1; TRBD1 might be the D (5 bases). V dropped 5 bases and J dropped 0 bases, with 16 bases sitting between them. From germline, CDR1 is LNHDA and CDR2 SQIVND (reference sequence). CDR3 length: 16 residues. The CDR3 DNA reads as TGTGCCAGTAGTGTACCCCGGAGACAGATGAACACTGAAGCTTTCTTT. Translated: CASSVPRRQMNTEAFF.

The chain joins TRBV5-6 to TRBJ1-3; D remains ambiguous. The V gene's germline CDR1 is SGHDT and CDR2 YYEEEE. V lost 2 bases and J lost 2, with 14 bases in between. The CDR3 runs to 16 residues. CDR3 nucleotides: TGTGCCAGCAGCTTTCTATCCGAAGAAACTGGAAACACCATATATTTT. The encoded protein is CASSFLSEETGNTIYF.

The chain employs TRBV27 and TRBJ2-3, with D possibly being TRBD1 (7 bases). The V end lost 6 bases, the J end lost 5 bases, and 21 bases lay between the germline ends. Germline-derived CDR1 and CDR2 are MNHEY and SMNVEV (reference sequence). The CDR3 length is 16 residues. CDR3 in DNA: TGTGCCAGCAGCCTGGCAGGGGGGTTGGAAAGAGATACGCAGTATTTT. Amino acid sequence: CASSLAGGLERDTQYF.

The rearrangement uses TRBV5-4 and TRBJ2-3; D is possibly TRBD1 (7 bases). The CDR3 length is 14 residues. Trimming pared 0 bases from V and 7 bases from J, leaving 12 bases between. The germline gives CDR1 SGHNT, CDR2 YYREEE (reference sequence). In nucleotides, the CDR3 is TGTGCCAGCAGCTTGGTAGGGGGCGGGAATACGCAGTATTTT. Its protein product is CASSLVGGGNTQYF.

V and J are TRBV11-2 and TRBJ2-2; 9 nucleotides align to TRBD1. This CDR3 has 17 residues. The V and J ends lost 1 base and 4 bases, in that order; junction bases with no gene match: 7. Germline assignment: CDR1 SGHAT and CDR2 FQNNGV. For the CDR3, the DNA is TGTGCCAGCAGCTTAGGTGGACAGGGGAGAGGCACCGGGGAGCTGTTTTTT. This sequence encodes CASSLGGQGRGTGELFF.

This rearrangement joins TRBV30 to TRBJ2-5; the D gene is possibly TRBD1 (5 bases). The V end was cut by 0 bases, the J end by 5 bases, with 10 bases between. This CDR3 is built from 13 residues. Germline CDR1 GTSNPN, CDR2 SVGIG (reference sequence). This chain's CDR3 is CAWSVAGSETQYF. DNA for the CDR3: TGTGCCTGGAGTGTGGCAGGGTCTGAGACCCAGTACTTC.

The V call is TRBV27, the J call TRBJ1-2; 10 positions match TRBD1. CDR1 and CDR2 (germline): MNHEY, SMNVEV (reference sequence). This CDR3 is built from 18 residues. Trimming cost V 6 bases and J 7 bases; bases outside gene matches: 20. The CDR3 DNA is TGTGCCAGCAGACAGCTTTGGGACAGGGGATCGGAAGTTCGTGGCTACACCTTC. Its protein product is CASRQLWDRGSEVRGYTF.

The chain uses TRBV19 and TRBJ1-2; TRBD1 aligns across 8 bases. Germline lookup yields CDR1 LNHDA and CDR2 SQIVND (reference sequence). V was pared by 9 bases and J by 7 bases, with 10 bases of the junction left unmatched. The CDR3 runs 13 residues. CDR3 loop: CASATQGAGGYTF. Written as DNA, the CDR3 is TGTGCCAGCGCGACCCAGGGGGCGGGTGGCTACACCTTC.

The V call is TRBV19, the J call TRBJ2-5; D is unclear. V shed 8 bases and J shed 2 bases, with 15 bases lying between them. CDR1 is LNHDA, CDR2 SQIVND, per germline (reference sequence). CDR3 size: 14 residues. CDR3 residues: CASSWNGEQETQYF. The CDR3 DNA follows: TGTGCCAGTTCCTGGAACGGAGAACAAGAGACCCAGTACTTC.